The 20 T cell receptor beta chains presented below share a single source sample, sequenced in a study of control samples from healthy donors and cancer patients. The method was immunoSEQ multiplex PCR; TCRdb's version includes in-frame clones alone and lacks a portion of them. The profile shows some 35,000 clones, approximately 94% of them singletons. The sequenced sample consisted of PBMCs. These TCRs come from a man between 35 and 55 years old with colorectal cancer.

The rearrangement joins TRBV7-3 to TRBJ1-2, with 7 bases that match TRBD1. The trim removed 3 bases at V and 8 bases at J, leaving 6 bases unmatched. CDR3 length: 13 amino acids. The germline gives CDR1 SGHTA, CDR2 FQGTGA. CDR3 amino acids: CASSFRGGRGYTF. Written as DNA, the CDR3 is TGTGCCAGCAGCTTCAGGGGGGGGCGAGGCTACACCTTC.

This clone was picked up a small number of times. This sequence joins TRBV10-1 and TRBJ2-5, with 14 bases fitting TRBD2. Germline trimming cut 3 bases from V and 5 bases from J; bases unmatched to any gene: 11. This CDR3 spans 18 amino acids. Germline V gives CDR1 WNHNN, CDR2 SYGVQD (reference sequence). The CDR3 DNA reads as TGCGCCAGCAGTGACCCGGGACTAGCGGGGGCCTGGGTGGAGACCCAGTACTTC. Translating it yields CASSDPGLAGAWVETQYF.

The chain recombines TRBV27 with TRBJ1-5; possible D gene TRBD1, 5 bases. Trimming stripped 4 bases from V and 4 bases from J, with 8 bases between. The CDR3 is 13 residues long. Germline V gives CDR1 MNHEY, CDR2 SMNVEV (reference sequence). The CDR3 is CASSYNRNQPQHF. The DNA for the CDR3 is TGTGCCAGCAGTTATAACAGGAATCAGCCCCAGCATTTT.

This chain connects TRBV3-1 (or the pseudogene TRBV3-2) to TRBJ2-7; D is ambiguous. The CDR3 consists of 15 residues. Trimming took off 1 base at V and 4 bases at J, with 14 bases between the two ends. The germline V gene encodes CDR1 LGHDT and CDR2 YNNKEL (reference sequence). The CDR3: CASSQGREVYYEQYF. CDR3 DNA: TGTGCCAGCAGCCAAGGTAGGGAAGTGTATTACGAGCAGTACTTC.

The CDR3 DNA is TGTGCCAGCAGCCAAGATCCTAGGGACAGGGGATTTACTGAAGCTTTCTTT. Its protein product is CASSQDPRDRGFTEAFF. The J gene is TRBJ1-1, the V gene TRBV4-2; 10 bases align to TRBD1. The CDR3 is 17 amino acids. J was trimmed by 5 bases and V by 0 bases; bases with no gene match: 9. Germline V gene data show CDR1 as LGHNA and CDR2 as YNFKEQ.

The chain joins TRBV20-1 to TRBJ1-6, with D tentatively TRBD1 (5 bases). Germline V CDR1 and CDR2: DFQATT, SNEGSKA (reference sequence). V was cut by 5 bases and J by 16 bases, with 15 bases left in between. The CDR3 spans 11 residues. DNA of the CDR3: TGCAGTGCTGCGGGACGGACATCTCTCCACTTT. Its translation is CSAAGRTSLHF.

This chain joins TRBV9 and TRBJ1-3; perhaps TRBD1 as D (5 bases). Germline assignment: CDR1 SGDLS and CDR2 YYNGEE. The CDR3 has 15 residues. V dropped 2 bases and J dropped 0 bases, with 9 bases sitting between them. The CDR3 DNA sequence: TGTGCCAGCAGCGTTGGACAAGACTCTGGAAACACCATATATTTT. Its translation is CASSVGQDSGNTIYF. Together with reference TRBV9 and TRBJ1-3, the CDR3 gives the full variable domain: DSGVTQTPKHLITATGQRVTLRCSPRSGDLSVYWYQQSLDQGLQFLIQYYNGEERAKGNILERFSAQQFPDLHSELNLSSLELGDSALYFCASSVGQDSGNTIYFGEGSWLTVV.

The V and J genes are TRBV19 and TRBJ2-1; D not certain. The ends were cut back, 6 bases at V and 6 bases at J, with 12 bases in the middle. The V gene's germline CDR1 is LNHDA and CDR2 SQIVND (reference sequence). The CDR3 is 13 residues long. The CDR3 sequence is CASRSLSSNEQFF. CDR3 in DNA: TGTGCCAGTAGGTCCCTCAGCTCCAATGAGCAGTTCTTC. Looking up the rest from reference TRBV19 and TRBJ2-1 gives the full variable domain: DGGITQSPKYLFRKEGQNVTLSCEQNLNHDAMYWYRQDPGQGLRLIYYSQIVNDFQKGDIAEGYSVSREKKESFPLTVTSAQKNPTAFYLCASRSLSSNEQFFGPGTRLTVL.

This rearrangement joins TRBV12-3 or TRBV12-4 to TRBJ2-5; D is uncertain. This CDR3 has 13 amino acids. Trimming removed 4 bases from V and 2 bases from J, with 8 bases in between. CDR3 residues: CASSSLKQETQYF. In nucleotides, the CDR3 is TGTGCCAGCAGTTCCCTTAAGCAAGAGACCCAGTACTTC.

V is TRBV24-1 and J is TRBJ2-7, with 12 bases aligning to TRBD1. Trimming removed 3 bases from V and 6 bases from J; junction bases left unmatched: 5. Germline V lookup: CDR1 KGHDR, CDR2 SFDVKD. This CDR3 region has 15 residues. Here the CDR3 reads CATSDPGQGAGEQYF. CDR3 DNA sequence: TGTGCCACCAGTGATCCGGGACAGGGGGCAGGCGAGCAGTACTTC.

The chain recombines TRBV6-6 with TRBJ1-2; TRBD1 agrees at 9 bases. Germline lookup yields CDR1 MNHNY and CDR2 SVGAGI (reference sequence). There are 16 residues in the CDR3. J lost 8 bases, V lost 6 bases, and 16 bases had no gene match. CDR3 DNA sequence: TGTGCCAGCAGCTGGGGACAGGGTATCCCAGAATCGGGCTACACCTTC. Protein: CASSWGQGIPESGYTF.

The chain recombines TRBV2 with TRBJ2-5; 7 nucleotides agree with TRBD2. The V gene end was trimmed by 4 bases and the J gene end by 7 bases; junction bases not matched to a gene: 12. The CDR3 consists of 15 residues. Germline loops: CDR1 SNHLY, CDR2 FYNNEI. The CDR3 region is CASSGGGTLKGTQYF. The DNA of the CDR3 is TGTGCCAGCAGTGGGGGGGGGACCCTGAAGGGGACCCAGTACTTC. The whole variable domain, filled in from reference TRBV2 and TRBJ2-5, reads EPEVTQTPSHQVTQMGQEVILRCVPISNHLYFYWYRQILGQKVEFLVSFYNNEISEKSEIFDDQFSVERPDGSNFTLKIRSTKLEDSAMYFCASSGGGTLKGTQYFGPGTRLLVL.

The chain is built from TRBV10-2 and TRBJ1-3, with 10 bases matching TRBD1. This CDR3 contains 16 residues. Trimming at V came to 4 bases and at J to 2 bases, leaving 5 bases not matched to a gene. CDR1 WSHSY and CDR2 SAAADI come from the germline V gene. The CDR3 sequence is CASSVTGTGAGNTIYF. CDR3 DNA: TGCGCCAGCAGTGTAACCGGGACAGGGGCTGGAAACACCATATATTTT.

The chain uses TRBV15 and TRBJ2-3; 8 bases agree with TRBD2. Trimming removed 0 bases from V and 2 bases from J; junction bases left unmatched: 4. CDR3 size: 16 residues. Per the germline V gene, CDR1 is LNHNV and CDR2 is YYDKDF (reference sequence). CDR3 amino acids: CATSRDFSGNTDTQYF. The CDR3 coding sequence is TGTGCCACCAGCAGAGACTTTAGCGGGAACACAGATACGCAGTATTTT.

The chain uses TRBV21-1 and TRBJ1-2; the D call of TRBD1 is as the table states it, not checked on the DNA. TRBV21-1 is a documented pseudogene. This CDR3 has 16 residues. In DNA form, the CDR3 reads TGTGCCAGCAGCAACCCCCGGGACAGGGGGGCCGGTGGCTACACCTTC. It codes for CASSNPRDRGAGGYTF.

The DNA for the CDR3 is TGTGCCAGCAGCTTGGTGGGGGCCCCCACATCAACGCAGTATTTT. Translated: CASSLVGAPTSTQYF. The chain joins TRBV5-6 to TRBJ2-3; D perhaps matches TRBD1 (6 bases). Deletions cut 0 bases from V and 9 bases from J, with 17 bases between. The CDR3 is 15 residues long. Germline values: CDR1 SGHDT, CDR2 YYEEEE.

The CDR3 DNA follows: TGCGCCAGCAGCCTGGACAGGGCGACTCAGCCCCAGCATTTT. Protein: CASSLDRATQPQHF. The J gene is TRBJ1-5, the V gene TRBV4-1; 8 bases agree with TRBD1. The germline CDR1 and CDR2 sequences are MGHRA and YSYEKL. Trimming removed 4 bases from V and 6 bases from J; junction bases left unmatched: 5. The CDR3 consists of 14 residues.

V gene TRBV19 combines with J gene TRBJ2-1; TRBD2 matches at 8 bases. CDR3 length: 16 amino acids. V shed 3 bases and J 7 bases; nucleotides not matched to a gene: 11. CDR1 is LNHDA, CDR2 SQIVND, per germline (reference sequence). CDR3 coding DNA: TGTGCCAGTAGTATGATCCCAGCGGGGGTTAGTAATGAGCAGTTCTTC. Its protein is CASSMIPAGVSNEQFF.

The rearrangement links TRBV7-3 to TRBJ1-1, with a tentative D call TRBD1 (6 bases). Germline V gives CDR1 SGHTA, CDR2 FQGTGA. CDR3 size: 13 residues. V lost 4 bases and J 5 bases, leaving 11 bases between the germline ends. The CDR3 nucleotides are TGTGCCAGCAGCTCGACAGGCAGGACTGAAGCTTTCTTT. Translated, it gives CASSSTGRTEAFF.

This chain uses TRBV18 with TRBJ1-4; D is possibly TRBD1 (5 bases). Between the trimmed V and J ends, which lost 3 bases and 7 bases, there was a span of 12 bases. In germline, CDR1 is KGHSH, CDR2 LQKENI. The CDR3 is 14 amino acids. The CDR3 sequence is CASSPGEGGEKLFF. The CDR3, as DNA: TGTGCCAGCTCACCGGGGGAGGGCGGTGAAAAACTGTTTTTT.